What follows is one T cell receptor (beta chain) and its context. It lacks a known antigen. There are no base qualities to consult, and no much larger clone falls within one base. For TCRbeta CDR3 sequencing, genomic DNA from the sorted cells was extracted using the QIAGEN DNeasy Blood and Tissue Kit. High-throughput TCRbeta CDR3 sequencing, which included PCR amplification with bias correction and internal controls, was done commercially through immunoSEQ. The source study handled its data this way. A unique productive TCRbeta sequence was defined by the CDR3 nucleotide sequence when primers matched, and otherwise by the CDR3 amino acid sequence together with the Vbeta and Jbeta genes. To correct sorting error, sequences shared between sorted populations at a frequency ratio of 2:1 or less were removed; the rest were assigned to the higher population. A sequence was defined as donor-reactive if the sequence was expanded at least 5-fold in CFSE-low cells compared with unstimulated cells and had a frequency of at least 0.01% in CFSE-low cells. Repertoire divergence was quantified by Jensen-Shannon divergence calculated from the top 100 TCRbeta sequences ranked by frequency. For any sample with multiple sequencing runs, sorting error was corrected in each run separately before the runs were pooled. TCRdb stores this immuneACCESS table with in-frame sequences only. Part of the clones is absent; in the studies checked, under half of the shortfall reflects unresolved V genes, and no reason is known for the rest. V and J calls and clone size are given by that table; D and trimming were obtained from the DNA. This sample lists about 14,000 clones; about 92% were detected once. 10% to 15% of the sample is taken by the ten largest.

The data originate from a study of Tregs in tolerant kidney transplant recipients (dated by TCRdb to the late 2010s). For the study in its entirety: TCRbeta sequencing was used in the study to identify donor-specific regulatory T cells before combined kidney and bone marrow transplantation, and the identified cells were then tracked after transplant. TCRbeta repertoire sequencing was used in 3 healthy controls to compare several ways of expanding Tregs specific for an allogeneic donor. Beyond this particular receptor, the publication reports: Expanding Tregs with activated donor B cells appeared to identify the most biologically relevant and donor-specific TCRbeta repertoire. Because the study included only a small number of patients, the results must be confirmed in larger populations and under other immunosuppression protocols. Biological reproducibility was not directly addressed, though technical replication error appeared minimal.

From a lookup of the germline V gene, CDR1 and CDR2 are SGHRS and YFSETQ. The CDR3 runs 16 amino acids, cysteine and phenylalanine included. Just CDR3 DNA is preserved here, 48 bases in frame from base 1. The junction shows trimming of 1 base on V and 6 bases on J, plus 19 bases between the germline ends. Unstimulated Tregs (CD4+CD25+CD127-), CD4+ non-Tregs (CD4+CD25-), CD4 and CD8 cells were FACS-sorted from thawed PBMCs. Healthy control blood was obtained either as purchased buffy coats or from healthy volunteers. Healthy control blood was separated into PBMCs by Ficoll density gradient and cryopreserved, and patient PBMCs were collected both before and after transplant.

The chain links TRBV5-1 with TRBJ1-2; 6 matching bases give a weak D call of TRBD1. The sequenced sample was CD8+ T cells from blood. The TCR sequence derives from a human donor in good health. The sequenced DNA: TGCGCCAGCAGCTTGCACCGCTACAGGGACCGAAATGGCTACACCTTC. It translates as CASSLHRYRDRNGYTF. Extended through the reference TRBV5-1 and TRBJ1-2 proteins, this CDR3 yields the full variable domain: KAGVTQTPRYLIKTRGQQVTLSCSPISGHRSVSWYQQTPGQGLQFLFEYFSETQRNKGNFPGRFSGRQFSNSRSEMNVSTLELGDSALYLCASSLHRYRDRNGYTFGSGTRLTVV.